Here is one T cell receptor (beta chain) with its context. These data belong to a study of blood T cell repertoires in COVID-19. The wider study: In each case, the material was cDNA or gDNA derived from T cells, B-cell-depleted T cells, or PBMCs.

CDR1 is SGHDN and CDR2 is FVKESK in the germline V gene. CDR3 size: 15 residues. The ends lost 5 bases at V and 7 bases at J; junction bases unmatched: 7. Study processing details: Estimation of nucleated cell counts was performed using reference gene primer amplification. The table came from immunoSEQ multiplex PCR; TCRdb's copy has only in-frame clones and leaves some out. V and J calls and clone size are given by that table; D and trimming were obtained from the DNA. Of 150,000 to 200,000 clones listed, around 80% were seen once; the top ten hold 2.8%. Material: peripheral blood. This TCR was sampled from a woman at least 80 years old with active or convalescent COVID-19. V and J are TRBV14 and TRBJ2-1; TRBD2 aligns across 11 bases. The CDR3 region has the DNA TGTGCCAGCAGCGGGACTAGCGGCCTAGGGAATGAGCAGTTCTTC. This gives the protein CASSGTSGLGNEQFF.